This TCR beta chain was observed in a study of T-cell reconstitution after alpha-beta-depleted transplantation in children. This clonotype has a count of ten or more. TCRbeta library construction was performed incorporating unique molecular identifiers. A single record per CDR3 protein comes from TCRdb applying MiXCR to the PCR reads. The sample carries some 530,000 distinct CDR3 sequences, roughly an eighth recorded once. Germline trimming cut 0 bases from V and 3 bases from J; bases unmatched to any gene: 5. CDR1 is SGHKS, CDR2 YYEKEE, per germline (reference sequence). The CDR3 sequence is 15 residues long.

The material was PBMCs from the stem cell graft donor, obtained from the stem cell graft. The chain links TRBV5-5 to TRBJ2-5, with TRBD1 identical over 7 bases. This clonotype was obtained from a human donor who donated a stem cell graft to a child with combined immunodeficiency. The CDR3 sequence: CASSLVGTAKETQYF. In nucleotides, the CDR3 is TGTGCCAGCAGCTTGGTAGGGACAGCTAAAGAGACCCAGTACTTC.